These T cell receptor beta chains were read from a single sample in a study of T cells in Graves' hyperthyroidism and ophthalmopathy. TCRdb independently ran MiXCR on the multiplex PCR reads; one entry per CDR3 protein. The sample yields 330,000 or so distinct CDR3 sequences, roughly 19% seen once. The sequenced material came from blood. Receptors originate from a man aged 50 to 59 with Graves' ophthalmopathy. The CDR3 runs from the conserved cysteine through the conserved F or W. D genes are given only for firm matches. The size of a clone is reported for some rows only, either as once, few or many, or as a class for expanded clones.

abundance | d_gene | j_gene | v_gene | CDR3aa | CDR3nt
many | - | TRBJ2-1 | TRBV6-1 | CASSRDHLGEQFF | TGTGCCAGCAGTCGGGACCACCTTGGTGAGCAGTTCTTC
many | TRBD2 | TRBJ2-1 | TRBV7-2 | CASSAGLATEQFF | TGTGCCAGCAGCGCGGGACTAGCAACTGAGCAGTTCTTC
few | TRBD2 | TRBJ2-7 | TRBV28 | CASSRPRLADEQYF | TGTGCCAGCAGTCGGCCCCGACTAGCCGACGAGCAGTACTTC
many | TRBD1 | TRBJ1-1 | TRBV5-1 | CASSKDRGNTEAFF | TGCGCCAGCAGCAAGGACAGGGGGAACACTGAAGCTTTCTTT
- | TRBD2 | TRBJ2-1 | TRBV2 | CASKVRLAGGRSSYNEQFF | TGTGCCAGCAAAGTCAGGCTAGCGGGAGGGCGGAGCTCCTACAATGAGCAGTTCTTC
many | TRBD2 | TRBJ2-3 | TRBV20-1 | CSASLADLTDTQYF | TGCAGTGCTTCGCTAGCGGATCTCACAGATACGCAGTATTTT
- | - | TRBJ2-7 | TRBV15 | CATSRDRGQNSGEQYF | TGTGCCACCAGCAGAGACCGGGGACAGAATAGCGGGGAGCAGTACTTC
- | TRBD1 | TRBJ2-3 | TRBV2 | CASSTDRGVSDTQYF | TGTGCCAGCAGTACGGACAGGGGCGTTTCAGATACGCAGTATTTT
- | - | TRBJ1-2 | TRBV12-3/TRBV12-4 | CASSLTGRGYTF | TGTGCCAGCAGTTTAACAGGGAGAGGCTACACCTTC
- | - | TRBJ2-5 | TRBV20-1 | CSASRGGEETRYF | TGCAGTGCTAGTCGCGGTGGGGAAGAGACCCGGTACTTC
few | TRBD2 | TRBJ2-1 | TRBV13 | CASSSRLAVLGNEQFF | TGTGCCAGCAGCTCTAGACTAGCTGTTCTGGGCAATGAGCAGTTCTTC
- | TRBD1 | TRBJ2-7 | TRBV9 | CASSVGTGPYEQYF | TGTGCCAGCAGCGTGGGGACAGGACCCTACGAGCAGTACTTC
- | - | TRBJ2-6 | TRBV5-1 | CASSLKDGANVLTF | TGCGCCAGCAGCTTGAAAGACGGGGCCAACGTCCTGACTTTC
few | TRBD1 | TRBJ2-1 | TRBV5-6 | CASSWDRDEQFF | TGTGCCAGCAGCTGGGACAGGGATGAGCAGTTCTTC
few | TRBD2 | TRBJ2-7 | TRBV3-1 | CASSQVLAGAYEQYF | TGTGCCAGCAGCCAAGTACTAGCGGGAGCCTACGAGCAGTACTTC
few | TRBD1 | TRBJ2-7 | TRBV2 | CASRPDRGPYEQYF | TGTGCCAGCAGACCCGACAGGGGACCCTACGAGCAGTACTTC
- | TRBD1 | TRBJ1-2 | TRBV5-1 | CASSLTGDDYGYTF | TGCGCCAGCAGCTTGACAGGGGATGACTATGGCTACACCTTC
few | TRBD2 | TRBJ2-7 | TRBV6-5 | CASSYSISGGYEQYF | TGTGCCAGCAGTTACTCGATATCGGGGGGATACGAGCAGTACTTC
- | TRBD1 | TRBJ1-4 | TRBV9 | CASAGGDNEKLLF | TGTGCCAGCGCAGGGGGGGATAATGAAAAACTGCTTTTT
many | - | TRBJ1-5 | TRBV6-1 | CASSEGRTNQPQHF | TGTGCCAGCAGTGAAGGAAGGACAAATCAGCCCCAGCATTTT
- | - | TRBJ2-2 | TRBV5-1 | CASSGSSNTGELFF | TGCGCCAGCAGCGGGTCTAGCAACACCGGGGAGCTGTTTTTT
few | TRBD1 | TRBJ1-1 | TRBV6-1 | CASTQGATTEAFF | TGTGCCAGCACCCAGGGGGCGACCACTGAAGCTTTCTTT
few | - | TRBJ1-1 | TRBV19 | CASSMRGQMNTEAFF | TGTGCCAGTAGTATGAGGGGACAAATGAACACTGAAGCTTTCTTT
- | TRBD2 | TRBJ2-5 | TRBV6-1 | CARRIGLAGAETQYF | TGTGCCAGGAGGATAGGACTAGCGGGGGCCGAGACCCAGTACTTC
many | - | TRBJ2-5 | TRBV5-8 | CASSLGQGQETQYF | TGTGCCAGCAGCTTGGGGCAGGGCCAAGAGACCCAGTACTTC
- | TRBD1 | TRBJ1-1 | TRBV19 | CASSRTGQYTEAFF | TGTGCCAGTAGTAGGACAGGGCAATACACTGAAGCTTTCTTT
- | - | TRBJ1-1 | TRBV13 | CACRDLMNTEAFF | TGCGCCTGCAGGGACCTCATGAACACTGAAGCTTTCTTT
few | - | TRBJ2-7 | TRBV19 | CASSTQYTPREQYF | TGTGCCAGTAGTACTCAATACACCCCTCGGGAGCAGTACTTC
few | - | TRBJ1-1 | TRBV6-4 | CASSDGEGNTEAFF | TGTGCCAGCAGTGACGGTGAAGGGAACACTGAAGCTTTCTTT